This T cell receptor (beta chain) was found in a study of CD8+CD57+ T cells in acquired aplastic anemia. Whole-study context: Sorted CD4+ plus CD8+ cells gave DNA averaging 3.2 ug. About 11 million reads, on average, were obtained for CD4+ cells from healthy donors. General study results and limits: For CD8+ Simpson's diversity, patients and controls showed no significant difference. Some 28 sequences, all CD8+ CDR3, were shared between patients and controls.

According to the study, genomic DNA was the template for TCR beta VDJ and CDR3 profiling. MiXCR was run by TCRdb on the reads, yielding one entry per CDR3 protein. The sample holds some 70,000 distinct CDR3 sequences; 45% to 55% are singletons and the top ten take about 8%. Trimming stripped 3 bases from V and 8 bases from J, with 14 bases between. The CDR3 contains 13 residues. Germline lookup yields CDR1 SQVTM and CDR2 ANQGSEA. With respect to this clonotype: Antigen unknown.

J is TRBJ2-1 and V is TRBV29-1; D might be TRBD2 (5 bases). The source material was sorted CD4+, CD8+, or CD8+CD57+ T cells (not recorded which) from PBMCs. This clonotype was sampled from a human donor in good health, serving as a control. The CDR3 is CSVETQTRDEQFF. CDR3 DNA sequence: TGCAGCGTTGAGACCCAAACTAGAGATGAGCAGTTCTTC.